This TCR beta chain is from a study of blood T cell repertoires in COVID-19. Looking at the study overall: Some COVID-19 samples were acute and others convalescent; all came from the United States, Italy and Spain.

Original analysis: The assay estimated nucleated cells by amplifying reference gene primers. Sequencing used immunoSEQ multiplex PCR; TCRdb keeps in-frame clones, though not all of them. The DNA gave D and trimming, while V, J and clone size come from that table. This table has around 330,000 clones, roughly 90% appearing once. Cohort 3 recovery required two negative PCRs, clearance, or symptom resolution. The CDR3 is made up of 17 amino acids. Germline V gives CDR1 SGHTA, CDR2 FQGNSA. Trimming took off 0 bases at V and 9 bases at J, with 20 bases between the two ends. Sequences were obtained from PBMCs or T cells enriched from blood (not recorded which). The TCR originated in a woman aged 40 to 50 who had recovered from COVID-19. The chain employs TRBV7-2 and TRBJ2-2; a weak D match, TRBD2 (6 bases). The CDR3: CASSLALAGFLVRELFF. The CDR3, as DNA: TGTGCCAGCAGCTTAGCGCTGGCGGGGTTTCTGGTGCGGGAGCTGTTTTTT.